The 10 T cell receptor beta chains below were found in one sample sequenced in a study of blood T cell repertoires in COVID-19 (TCRdb year 2020). The protocol used for the library was the immunoSEQ multiplex PCR assay. Not all clones reach the TCRdb copy of this immuneACCESS table, which keeps in-frame sequences only. Checked studies attribute under half of the gap to unresolved V genes and leave the rest unexplained. For this sample there are approximately 280,000 clones; roughly 80% appear just once. The ten most abundant clones make up 5% of the sample. Sequenced input: PBMCs or T cells enriched from blood (not recorded which). The receptors derive from a middle-aged man who had been exposed to COVID-19.

This sequence joins TRBV7-9 and TRBJ2-3; the D gene is possibly TRBD1 (5 bases). Germline CDR1 SEHNR, CDR2 FQNEAQ (reference sequence). The CDR3 loop spans 14 amino acids. V was clipped by 10 bases and J by 5 bases, with 19 bases between them. CDR3 DNA sequence: TGTGCCACTCCCAACTCAGGGTTGAAAGATACGCAGTATTTT. Its protein product is CATPNSGLKDTQYF. Filled out from reference TRBV7-9 and TRBJ2-3, the complete variable domain reads DTGVSQNPRHKITKRGQNVTFRCDPISEHNRLYWYRQTLGQGPEFLTYFQNEAQLEKSRLLSDRFSAERPKGSFSTLEIQRTEQGDSAMYLCATPNSGLKDTQYFGPGTRLTVL.

This clone was counted a few times. The chain links TRBV15 to TRBJ1-2, with a weak D call TRBD1 (5 bases). The CDR3 length is 15 residues. V was clipped by 3 bases and J by 4 bases, with 15 bases between them. CDR1 and CDR2 from the germline V gene are LNHNV and YYDKDF (reference sequence). The CDR3 nucleotides read TGTGCCACCAGCAGTCGTGCGGCAGGGCGCTATGGCTACACCTTC. This sequence encodes CATSSRAAGRYGYTF.

The chain combines TRBV6-1 with TRBJ1-3; D not resolved. This CDR3 is 15 amino acids long. CDR1 is MNHNS and CDR2 is SASEGT in the germline V gene. V lost 0 bases and J lost 3, with 9 bases in between. CDR3 protein: CASSEAQFGGNTIYF. DNA of the CDR3: TGTGCCAGCAGTGAAGCGCAATTCGGTGGAAACACCATATATTTT.

V is TRBV4-1 and J is TRBJ1-4; D might be TRBD1 (5 bases). The germline CDR1 and CDR2 sequences are MGHRA and YSYEKL. There are 16 residues in the CDR3. Trimming took off 1 base at V and 4 bases at J, with 13 bases between the two ends. The chain's CDR3 is CASSQGIQEINEKLFF. Here the CDR3 DNA reads TGCGCCAGCAGCCAAGGCATACAGGAAATTAATGAAAAACTGTTTTTT.

The chain employs TRBV18 and TRBJ2-7; 8 bases agree with TRBD2. Per the germline V gene, CDR1 is KGHSH and CDR2 is LQKENI. The trim removed 5 bases at V and 0 bases at J, leaving 3 bases unmatched. This CDR3 region has 14 residues. The DNA for the CDR3 is TGTGCCAGCTCAAAAAGCGGGAGCTCCTACGAGCAGTACTTC. It codes for CASSKSGSSYEQYF. Complete variable domain (other parts from reference TRBV18 and TRBJ2-7): NAGVMQNPRHLVRRRGQEARLRCSPMKGHSHVYWYRQLPEEGLKFMVYLQKENIIDESGMPKERFSAEFPKEGPSILRIQQVVRGDSAAYFCASSKSGSSYEQYFGPGTRLTVT.

This chain joins TRBV16 and TRBJ2-7; no clear D gene. Germline CDR1 is KGHSY and CDR2 is FQNENV. The CDR3 sequence is 14 residues long. Trimming removed 3 bases at V and 4 bases at J, with 13 bases between. DNA of the CDR3: TGTGCCAGCAGCCACCCTAACCTTCCATACGAGCAGTACTTC. Residues: CASSHPNLPYEQYF.

Notes on this clone: This clone may be a read error of a much larger clone one base away. Other DNA sequences in the sample encode the same CDR3. CDR3 in DNA: TGCGCCAGCAGAGGACAGGGAAATTCACCCCTCCACTTT. As protein: CASRGQGNSPLHF. This chain links TRBV10-2 with TRBJ1-6, with 8 bases identical to TRBD1. Trimming removed 6 bases from V and 7 bases from J; junction bases left unmatched: 2. CDR3 size: 13 residues. CDR1 is WSHSY and CDR2 is SAAADI in the germline V gene.

This clone has just a few counts. This chain uses TRBV30 with TRBJ1-3; D is unclear. Germline V gene sequence: CDR1 GTSNPN, CDR2 SVGIG (reference sequence). CDR3 length: 13 residues. The V gene lost 4 bases and the J gene lost 0 bases, with 7 bases spanning the gap. CDR3 sequence reads: CAWTMISGNTIYF. The CDR3 nucleotides read TGTGCCTGGACTATGATCTCTGGAAACACCATATATTTT.

This chain connects TRBV11-2 to TRBJ2-3; 7 nucleotides line up with TRBD2. Per the germline V gene, CDR1 is SGHAT and CDR2 is FQNNGV. CDR3 length: 15 residues. Germline trimming cut 6 bases from V and 4 bases from J; bases unmatched to any gene: 10. CDR3 DNA sequence: TGTGCCAGCAGGCAAGCTCGGGGGGTCCCAGATACGCAGTATTTT. It translates to CASRQARGVPDTQYF.

The chain couples TRBV19 to TRBJ1-3; D is unresolved. CDR1 and CDR2 (germline): LNHDA, SQIVND (reference sequence). The CDR3 covers 16 residues. V was shortened by 7 bases and J by 0 bases, with 16 bases between the two germline ends. CDR3 nucleotides: TGTGCCAGTAACCCAGCAGGTACAGTCTCTGGAAACACCATATATTTT. Protein product: CASNPAGTVSGNTIYF.